The 8 T cell receptor beta chains reported below all come from one sample, sequenced in a study of T cell repertoires in cytomegalovirus infection. From the reads, TCRdb called clonotypes with MiXCR, one entry per CDR3 protein. Here the sample spans almost 550,000 distinct CDR3 sequences, approximately 15% being singletons. Sequencing was done on a sample of CD8+ T cells from PBMCs. The receptors originated from a human donor in good health (CMV status not recorded). Some clones in this sample may be carry-over from other donors' samples.

The table lists this clonotype with many counts. The rearrangement links TRBV7-9 to TRBJ2-3, with D unresolved. Trimming stripped 5 bases from V and 4 bases from J, with 7 bases between. There are 12 residues in the CDR3. Looked up from germline, CDR1 is SEHNR and CDR2 is FQNEAQ (reference sequence). The CDR3 DNA sequence: TGTGCCAGCAGCGCCCCCGCAGATACGCAGTATTTT. This gives the protein CASSAPADTQYF.

The chain carries TRBV14 and TRBJ2-2; TRBD1 is a possible D gene (5 bases). This CDR3 has 19 residues. The germline V gene encodes CDR1 SGHDN and CDR2 FVKESK. Trimming took 0 bases from V and 5 from J, leaving 22 bases between them. The CDR3 is CASSQDFEFTPAGTGELFF. The CDR3 DNA is TGTGCCAGCAGCCAAGATTTCGAGTTCACCCCGGCAGGGACCGGGGAGCTGTTTTTT.

This clonotype was recorded a few times. The V and J genes are TRBV12-3 or TRBV12-4 and TRBJ1-5, with D perhaps TRBD1 (5 bases). The CDR3 sequence is 15 residues long. The germline V and J ends were trimmed by 1 base and 2 bases, with 9 bases remaining between them. Written as DNA, the CDR3 is TGTGCCAGCAGTTTAGAGGGGCTAGGCAATCAGCCCCAGCATTTT. Protein product: CASSLEGLGNQPQHF.

This clonotype has more than one count but fewer than ten. The J gene is TRBJ2-4, the V gene TRBV6-2 or TRBV6-3; 9 bases are shared with TRBD2. V lost 1 base to trimming and J lost 2 bases; unmatched junction nucleotides: 6. Germline CDR1 reads MNHEY; CDR2 reads SVGEGT. This CDR3 is 17 amino acids long. CDR3 sequence (DNA): TGTGCCAGCAGTTACTGGCGGGAGGGCCGGTCCAAAAACATTCAGTACTTC. Its protein product is CASSYWREGRSKNIQYF.

The chain carries TRBV6-1 and TRBJ2-7; D perhaps matches TRBD1 (5 bases). CDR1 is MNHNS and CDR2 is SASEGT in the germline V gene. This CDR3 has 18 residues. Trimming stripped 0 bases from V and 3 bases from J, with 21 bases between. CDR3 region: CASSEAPNIRDEYYEQYF. The CDR3, as DNA: TGTGCCAGCAGTGAAGCGCCAAATATCAGGGATGAGTACTACGAGCAGTACTTC.

This clonotype was recorded at least ten times. The V and J genes are TRBV7-8 and TRBJ2-5; the D gene is possibly TRBD2 (5 bases). V shed 0 bases and J shed 5 bases, with 10 bases lying between them. Germline lookup yields CDR1 SGHVS and CDR2 FQNEAQ. CDR3 length: 14 residues. The CDR3 protein is CASSLARAKETQYF. The DNA of the CDR3 is TGTGCCAGCAGCTTAGCGAGGGCGAAGGAGACCCAGTACTTC.

This rearrangement joins TRBV7-6 to TRBJ2-3; D is ambiguous. With 5 bases removed from V and 2 bases from J, the gap between germline ends came to 5 bases. CDR1 and CDR2 from the germline V gene are SGHVS and FNYEAQ. The CDR3 has 12 amino acids. CDR3 nucleotide sequence: TGTGCCAGCAGCCAACTCACAGATACGCAGTATTTT. Protein: CASSQLTDTQYF.

Turning to this clonotype: The conserved phenylalanine or tryptophan is not found at the CDR3 terminus, so this likely reflects a read error. The limits of the CDR3 on the DNA are not certain, so only TCRdb's listed CDR3 is given. The chain has TRBV6-6 and TRBJ1-2. Germline CDR1 is MNHNY and CDR2 is SVGAGI (reference sequence). Including both end residues, the CDR3 is 13 amino acids long. The CDR3 reads CASSGLRNKGYTL.